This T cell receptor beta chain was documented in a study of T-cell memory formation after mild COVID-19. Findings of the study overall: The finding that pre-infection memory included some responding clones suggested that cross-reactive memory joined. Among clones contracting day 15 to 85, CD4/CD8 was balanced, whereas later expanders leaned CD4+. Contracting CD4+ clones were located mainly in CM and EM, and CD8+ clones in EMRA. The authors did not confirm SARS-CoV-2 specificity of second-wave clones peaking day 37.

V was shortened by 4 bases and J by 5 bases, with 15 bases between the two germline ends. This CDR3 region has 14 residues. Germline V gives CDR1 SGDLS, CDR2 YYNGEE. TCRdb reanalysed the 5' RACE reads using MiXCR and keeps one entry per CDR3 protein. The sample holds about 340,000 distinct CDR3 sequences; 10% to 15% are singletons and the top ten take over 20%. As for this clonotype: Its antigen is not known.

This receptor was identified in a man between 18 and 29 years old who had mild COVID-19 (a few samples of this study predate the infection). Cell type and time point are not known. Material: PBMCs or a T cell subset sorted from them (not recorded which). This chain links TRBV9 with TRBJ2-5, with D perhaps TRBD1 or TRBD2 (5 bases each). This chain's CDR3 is CASSPSQGAETQYF. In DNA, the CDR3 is TGTGCCAGCAGCCCTAGCCAGGGCGCGGAGACCCAGTACTTC.